The TCR beta chain described here comes from a study of T cell repertoires in cytomegalovirus infection. Study-wide context: Peptides in the study included HLA-C-restricted and HLA-B-restricted CMV epitopes. It can be stated that public TCR beta signatures indicated CMV infection as well as a matching HLA type. Overall study results and limits: Dominating the ex vivo response were HLA-C-restricted CMV-specific TCR beta clonotypes.

TCRdb re-derived calls from the reads in MiXCR, one entry per CDR3 protein. The sample shows 700,000 to 850,000 distinct CDR3 sequences, over 25% of them seen only once. The sample holds a few counts of this clonotype. Antigen: not known. The TCR was taken from a human donor in good health (CMV status not recorded). Some clones in this sample may be carry-over from other donors' samples. The input for sequencing was cultured CD8+ T cells from PBMCs, taken from culture after CMV antigen stimulation.

The CDR3 region has the DNA TGTGCCAGCAGCTTGCCCCACGGGAGTTCACCCCTCCACTTT. Translating gives CASSLPHGSSPLHF. J is TRBJ1-6 and V is TRBV5-4; D is unclear. V lost 1 base and J lost 9, with 11 bases in between. Germline V gene data show CDR1 as SGHNT and CDR2 as YYREEE (reference sequence). This CDR3 comprises 14 residues.